These 2 T cell receptor beta chains came from one sample sequenced in a study of beta chain features in type 1 diabetes. The authors reverse transcribed all of the isolated RNA, so sequencing captured expressed TCRB transcripts. Sequenced by immunoSEQ multiplex PCR; TCRdb stores in-frame clones only, minus some. The sample lists 350,000 to 450,000 clones; approximately 15% were seen once. Input material: naive CD4+ T cells from blood. These receptors all come from a man aged 25 to 40 in good health.

This clone was counted only a few times. The J gene is TRBJ2-5, the V gene TRBV4-3; a possible D gene is TRBD2 (5 bases). V lost 0 bases and J lost 1, with 9 bases in between. The germline V gene encodes CDR1 LGHNA and CDR2 YSLEER. The length of the CDR3 is 15 residues. CDR3 sequence (DNA): TGCGCCAGCAGCCAAGAGAGGGCTCTCCAAGAGACCCAGTACTTC. Encoded protein: CASSQERALQETQYF.

This clone has just a few counts. The chain joins TRBV4-3 to TRBJ2-7; D not certain. This CDR3 region has 14 residues. With 6 bases removed from V and 4 bases from J, the gap between germline ends came to 16 bases. The germline V gene has CDR1 LGHNA and CDR2 YSLEER. The chain's CDR3 is CASRYPPCFYEQYV. The CDR3 DNA is TGCGCCAGCAGGTATCCGCCATGTTTTTACGAGCAGTACGTC.